This T cell receptor (beta chain) was sequenced for a study of Graves' ophthalmopathy and Graves' hyperthyroidism. For repertoire sequencing, the TCR beta CDR3 regions were amplified from RNA transcripts. The library came from an HTBI-primed first-round RT-PCR and a second-round multiplex PCR. MiXCR, run by TCRdb on the multiplex PCR reads, gives a single entry per CDR3 protein. This table has more than 150,000 distinct CDR3 sequences, more than 30% appearing once. J was trimmed by 7 bases and V by 4 bases; bases with no gene match: 8. Germline lookup yields CDR1 SGHTA and CDR2 FQGTGA. The CDR3 has 15 residues.

The TCR was taken from a woman in her thirties or forties with Graves' ophthalmopathy. The sequencing input was peripheral blood. The gene calls are TRBV7-3 and TRBJ2-2; TRBD1 agrees at 8 bases. The CDR3 protein is CASSSKGQADGELFF. The CDR3 coding sequence is TGTGCCAGCAGCTCGAAGGGACAGGCCGACGGGGAGCTGTTTTTT. The variable domain in full, completed from reference TRBV7-3 and TRBJ2-2, reads GAGVSQTPSNKVTEKGKYVELRCDPISGHTALYWYRQSLGQGPEFLIYFQGTGAADDSGLPNDRFFAVRPEGSVSTLKIQRTERGDSAVYLCASSSKGQADGELFFGEGSRLTVL.